One sample yielded the 22 T cell receptor beta chains listed below, sequenced in a study of shared clonotypes between healthy human individuals. Method: immunoSEQ multiplex PCR; TCRdb's copy keeps in-frame clones and lacks some. Here the sample spans about 820,000 clones, roughly 92% being singletons. As defined, naive CD8 cells were CD45RO-negative and positively selected for CCR7, with terminally differentiated effector memory CD45RA+ cells excluded. The sequenced sample was naive CD8+ T cells sorted from blood. These receptor sequences come from a man in his thirties or forties in good health.

V and J are TRBV19 and TRBJ2-7; tentative D call: TRBD2 (5 bases). V dropped 3 bases and J dropped 6 bases, with 15 bases sitting between them. The V gene's germline CDR1 is LNHDA and CDR2 SQIVND (reference sequence). The length of the CDR3 is 14 residues. CDR3 amino acids: CASSIGMGVSEQYF. The CDR3 DNA follows: TGTGCCAGTAGTATTGGGATGGGAGTTAGCGAGCAGTACTTC. Looking up the rest from reference TRBV19 and TRBJ2-7 gives the full variable domain: DGGITQSPKYLFRKEGQNVTLSCEQNLNHDAMYWYRQDPGQGLRLIYYSQIVNDFQKGDIAEGYSVSREKKESFPLTVTSAQKNPTAFYLCASSIGMGVSEQYFGPGTRLTVT.

The chain is built from TRBV27 and TRBJ1-5, with D tentatively TRBD1 (5 bases). Between the trimmed V and J ends, which lost 3 bases and 4 bases, there was a span of 10 bases. The CDR3 length is 14 residues. Germline lookup yields CDR1 MNHEY and CDR2 SMNVEV (reference sequence). CDR3 amino acids: CASSFLGANQPQHF. In DNA form, the CDR3 reads TGTGCCAGCAGTTTCCTAGGGGCTAATCAGCCCCAGCATTTT.

The V and J genes are TRBV7-6 and TRBJ2-7, with D tentatively TRBD2 (5 bases). V was clipped by 5 bases and J by 2 bases, with 19 bases between them. This CDR3 is built from 16 residues. CDR1 and CDR2 from the germline V gene are SGHVS and FNYEAQ. CDR3: CASSLTETGIPYEQYF. The CDR3, as DNA: TGTGCCAGCAGCCTCACCGAGACGGGGATTCCCTACGAGCAGTACTTC.

The rearrangement uses TRBV27 and TRBJ2-7, with 8 bases matching TRBD1. Germline CDR1 reads MNHEY; CDR2 reads SMNVEV (reference sequence). This CDR3 contains 14 residues. Trimming cost V 5 bases and J 6 bases; bases outside gene matches: 9. The CDR3 protein is CASSDRGPYFEQYF. The CDR3 coding sequence is TGTGCCAGCAGTGACAGGGGACCTTACTTCGAGCAGTACTTC.

The chain joins TRBV5-4 to TRBJ2-2; no clear D. CDR3 size: 12 residues. Trimming took 4 bases from V and 0 from J, leaving 1 base between them. Germline CDR1 reads SGHNT; CDR2 reads YYREEE (reference sequence). The CDR3 region has the DNA TGTGCCAGCAGCGCGAACACCGGGGAGCTGTTTTTT. Its protein is CASSANTGELFF. Variable domain in full (rest from reference TRBV5-4 and TRBJ2-2): ETGVTQSPTHLIKTRGQQVTLRCSSQSGHNTVSWYQQALGQGPQFIFQYYREEENGRGNFPPRFSGLQFPNYSSELNVNALELDDSALYLCASSANTGELFFGEGSRLTVL.

The chain is built from TRBV7-9 and TRBJ1-2; D unresolved. Per the germline V gene, CDR1 is SEHNR and CDR2 is FQNEAQ (reference sequence). Trimming took off 1 base at V and 4 bases at J, with 10 bases between the two ends. The CDR3 is 14 amino acids. CDR3 sequence (DNA): TGTGCCAGCAGCTTAGGGACCGCTGCCTATGGCTACACCTTC. This translates into CASSLGTAAYGYTF.

J is TRBJ2-1 and V is TRBV5-4; 7 bases align to TRBD2. The V and J ends lost 0 bases and 8 bases, in that order; junction bases with no gene match: 8. The CDR3 runs 15 residues. In germline, CDR1 is SGHNT, CDR2 YYREEE (reference sequence). The CDR3 is CASSLELAASDEQFF. The CDR3 DNA is TGTGCCAGCAGCTTGGAGCTAGCGGCATCCGATGAGCAGTTCTTC. The full variable domain, completed using reference TRBV5-4 and TRBJ2-1, is ETGVTQSPTHLIKTRGQQVTLRCSSQSGHNTVSWYQQALGQGPQFIFQYYREEENGRGNFPPRFSGLQFPNYSSELNVNALELDDSALYLCASSLELAASDEQFFGPGTRLTVL.

The chain couples TRBV5-4 to TRBJ2-3; D uncertain. The length of the CDR3 is 12 residues. The germline V gene encodes CDR1 SGHNT and CDR2 YYREEE (reference sequence). V was trimmed by 1 base and J by 5 bases, leaving 5 bases between them. The CDR3 DNA is TGTGCCAGCAGCTTGTGGCAAGATACGCAGTATTTT. Translated, it gives CASSLWQDTQYF.

This rearrangement joins TRBV12-5 to TRBJ2-1; 7 bases are a match to TRBD1. Germline V gene data show CDR1 as LGHNT and CDR2 as FRNRAP. V trimming: 9 bases; J trimming: 6 bases; junction bases outside the gene matches: 17. The CDR3 is 16 residues long. The CDR3 region is CARRKSRDRRCNEQFF. Here the CDR3 DNA reads TGTGCTAGACGAAAATCCCGGGACAGAAGGTGCAATGAGCAGTTCTTC.

The chain links TRBV10-3 to TRBJ1-2, with 9 nucleotides matching TRBD1. CDR3 length: 15 residues. V gave up 4 bases and J gave up 2 bases; unmatched junction bases: 5. Germline assignment: CDR1 ENHRY and CDR2 SYGVKD. This CDR3 reads CAISAGQGGNYGYTF. The CDR3, as DNA: TGTGCCATCAGTGCGGGACAGGGCGGGAACTATGGCTACACCTTC.

The J gene is TRBJ2-7, the V gene TRBV27; 7 nucleotides line up with TRBD2. The germline CDR1 and CDR2 sequences are MNHEY and SMNVEV (reference sequence). V was clipped by 4 bases and J by 2 bases; unmatched bases: 11. The CDR3 extends over 16 amino acids. The chain's CDR3 is CASSSLGGGPTYEQYF. CDR3 nucleotide sequence: TGTGCCAGCAGTTCCCTGGGCGGGGGTCCCACCTACGAGCAGTACTTC.

The chain recombines TRBV4-3 with TRBJ2-3; no clear D. Trimming cost V 0 bases and J 0 bases, with 10 bases left between them. The CDR3 spans 16 residues. CDR1 and CDR2 (germline): LGHNA, YSLEER. CDR3 in amino acids: CASSQEVGRSTDTQYF. The CDR3 DNA sequence: TGCGCCAGCAGCCAAGAGGTCGGCAGAAGCACAGATACGCAGTATTTT.

Regarding this clone: Other DNA variants within this sample encode the same CDR3. The chain has TRBV29-1 and TRBJ2-7; 7 bases match TRBD1. There are 14 residues in the CDR3. J gave up 2 bases and V 3 bases, and 7 bases lay outside the gene matches. Germline V gene sequence: CDR1 SQVTM, CDR2 ANQGSEA. The CDR3 DNA follows: TGCAGCGTTGAGGGGCAGGGGGAAACCTACGAGCAGTACTTC. This encodes CSVEGQGETYEQYF.

V is TRBV10-3 and J is TRBJ1-2, with TRBD1 matching 10 bases. The CDR3 consists of 14 residues. CDR1 and CDR2 (germline): ENHRY, SYGVKD. V was clipped by 6 bases and J by 5 bases; unmatched bases: 6. CDR3 sequence: CAISGTGESYGYTF. DNA of the CDR3: TGTGCCATCAGCGGGACAGGGGAGTCGTATGGCTACACCTTC.

A single count supports this clone. The V and J genes are TRBV5-1 and TRBJ2-5, with 13 bases lining up with TRBD2. This CDR3 contains 17 residues. The V and J ends lost 4 bases and 2 bases, in that order; junction bases with no gene match: 8. Germline assignment: CDR1 SGHRS and CDR2 YFSETQ. Written as DNA, the CDR3 is TGCGCCAGCAGCCCCGGGACTAGCGGGATGAATCAAGAGACCCAGTACTTC. Amino acids: CASSPGTSGMNQETQYF.

V is TRBV7-9 and J is TRBJ2-7; TRBD2 matches at 8 bases. From germline, CDR1 is SEHNR and CDR2 FQNEAQ (reference sequence). With V trimmed by 10 bases and J by 2 bases, 16 bases remained unmatched. The CDR3 contains 16 residues. CDR3 loop: CATLQTGGGGTYEQYF. DNA of the CDR3: TGTGCCACCCTACAAACCGGGGGGGGCGGGACCTACGAGCAGTACTTC.

The chain has TRBV19 and TRBJ1-5; 7 bases agree with TRBD1. Germline V gives CDR1 LNHDA, CDR2 SQIVND (reference sequence). This CDR3 has 16 residues. V lost 3 bases and J lost 5; bases outside the gene matches: 10. The CDR3 region has the DNA TGTGCCAGTAGTATCTGGTACAGGGGTGAGTATCAGCCCCAGCATTTT. Protein product: CASSIWYRGEYQPQHF.

CDR3 DNA: TGTGCCATCAGCTATCAGTCCGGGACCTCCTACGAGCAGTACTTC. Protein: CAISYQSGTSYEQYF. The genes are TRBV28 and TRBJ2-7, with D possibly called TRBD1 or TRBD2 (5 bases each). The CDR3 runs to 15 residues. V gave up 10 bases and J gave up 0 bases, with 19 bases separating them. Germline V lookup: CDR1 MDHEN, CDR2 SYDVKM.

The CDR3 reads CASSRDTSYEQYF. Written as DNA, the CDR3 is TGTGCCAGCAGCCGGGACACCTCCTACGAGCAGTACTTC. V gene TRBV9 combines with J gene TRBJ2-7; D may be TRBD1 (6 bases). Germline V gives CDR1 SGDLS, CDR2 YYNGEE. The V and J ends lost 4 bases and 0 bases respectively, with 8 bases between them. The CDR3 runs to 13 residues.

V and J are TRBV4-1 and TRBJ1-1; D is possibly TRBD1 (6 bases). Germline CDR1 and CDR2: MGHRA and YSYEKL. The V and J ends lost 1 base and 3 bases respectively, with 18 bases between them. This CDR3 is built from 17 residues. CDR3 nucleotides: TGCGCCAGCAGCCAAGCCGAATTACAGGGAAGGGACACTGAAGCTTTCTTT. Its protein is CASSQAELQGRDTEAFF.

The chain is built from TRBV29-1 and TRBJ1-1, with D hard to call. Germline-derived CDR1 and CDR2 are SQVTM and ANQGSEA. Trimming cost V 7 bases and J 1 base, with 19 bases left between them. The CDR3 totals 15 residues. The CDR3 DNA follows: TGCAGCGACGGGTCATTAAGGATGGAGAACACTGAAGCTTTCTTT. Amino acid sequence: CSDGSLRMENTEAFF.

V usage is TRBV28 and J usage is TRBJ2-7; no reliable D call. Between the trimmed V and J ends, which lost 2 bases and 6 bases, there was a span of 8 bases. Per germline, CDR1 MDHEN and CDR2 SYDVKM. The CDR3 covers 12 residues. The CDR3 region is CASSLPAGEQYF. The CDR3 DNA reads as TGTGCCAGCAGTTTACCCGCCGGCGAGCAGTACTTC.